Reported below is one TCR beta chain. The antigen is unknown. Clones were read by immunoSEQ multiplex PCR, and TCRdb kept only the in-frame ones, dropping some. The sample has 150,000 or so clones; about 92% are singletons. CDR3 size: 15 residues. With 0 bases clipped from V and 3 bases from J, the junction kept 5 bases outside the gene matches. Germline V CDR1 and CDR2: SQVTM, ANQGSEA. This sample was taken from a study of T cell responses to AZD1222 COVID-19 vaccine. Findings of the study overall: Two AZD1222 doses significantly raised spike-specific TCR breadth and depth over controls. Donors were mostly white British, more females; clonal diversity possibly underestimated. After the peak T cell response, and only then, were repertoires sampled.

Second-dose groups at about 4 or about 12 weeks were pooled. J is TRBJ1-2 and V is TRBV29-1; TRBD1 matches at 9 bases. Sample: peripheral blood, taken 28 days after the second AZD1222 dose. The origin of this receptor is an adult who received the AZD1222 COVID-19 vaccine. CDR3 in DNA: TGCAGCGTTGAAGAGGGGACAGGGAGGCACTATGGCTACACCTTC. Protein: CSVEEGTGRHYGYTF.